This entry features one TCR beta chain sequence. The target antigen is unknown. This specimen belongs to a study of vaccination and CD4 T cells after COVID-19. Study-wide background: Convalescent donors totaled six males and four females, including two who were Hispanic. General study findings and limits: A median of around 86% of reactive clones, in convalescent patients, became evident only post-vaccination.

Sequenced with the Oncomine TCR Beta short-read assay was DNA taken from cultured CD4+ T cells. TCRdb called the PCR reads again in MiXCR, with one record for every CDR3 protein. This sample has about 23,000 distinct CDR3 sequences, with around two fifths found just once. The time point was: late sampling 161 to 241 days after vaccination in a few convalescent patients. Treatment reported: approximately 11-day PBMC culture with coronavirus spike peptide pools or control peptides (ViraFEST assay). Peptide-pool expansion of antigen-specific T cells preceded TCR sequencing in ViraFEST. V gave up 4 bases and J gave up 0 bases, with 10 bases separating them. The CDR3 covers 15 residues. Germline V gives CDR1 SNHLY, CDR2 FYNNEI.

The sequencing here drew on CD4+ T cells from blood, cultured in vitro, taken about 7 months after SARS-CoV-2 vaccination. The chain couples TRBV2 to TRBJ1-5; unclear D gene. The TCR was taken from a human donor who had recovered from COVID-19. CDR3 residues: CASSVAAYSNQPQHF. Written as DNA, the CDR3 is TGTGCCAGCAGTGTAGCGGCGTATAGCAATCAGCCCCAGCATTTT.